A selection of T cell receptor beta chains follows, all from one sample in a study of blood T cell repertoires in COVID-19. Method: immunoSEQ multiplex PCR; TCRdb's copy keeps in-frame clones and lacks some. The table includes a few hundred thousand clones, around 91% detected once. The material sequenced was PBMCs or T cells enriched from blood (not recorded which). These receptors came from a man between 18 and 35 years old who had recovered from COVID-19. The CDR3 runs from the conserved cysteine through the conserved F or W. Size tells how often a clone was seen (once, few, many) or the class of an expanded clone, and some rows leave it out.

abundance	j_gene	v_gene	CDR3aa
.	TRBJ1-4	TRBV25-1	CASSVPGGNEKLFF
.	TRBJ1-4	TRBV25-1	CASRARTGGEKLFF
.	TRBJ1-4	TRBV7-2	CASSPSGAASSEKLFF
.	TRBJ2-7	TRBV3-1/TRBV3-2	CASSHRGRYEQYF
.	TRBJ2-7	TRBV10-3	CAISPDSIRSYEQYF
.	TRBJ2-5	TRBV19	CASTPSAGGAETQYF
.	TRBJ1-4	TRBV5-4	CASSRDSNEKLFF
.	TRBJ2-3	TRBV28	CAASPAGVTDTQYF
.	TRBJ2-3	TRBV5-1	CASSLAGTEDTQYF
.	TRBJ2-3	TRBV3-1/TRBV3-2	CASSYGGPDTQYF
few	TRBJ1-5	TRBV9	CASSVGQNNQPQHF
few	TRBJ1-1	TRBV5-5	CASSFVVNTEAFF
.	TRBJ2-6	TRBV19	CASSIDLGPGANVLTF
.	TRBJ1-2	TRBV2	CASSETIGGQRTF
.	TRBJ2-6	TRBV6-4	CASSDYGDSGANVLTF
.	TRBJ1-2	TRBV24-1	CATSDSRTGGAYGYTF
.	TRBJ1-4	TRBV4-1	CASSQDTGKLFF
.	TRBJ1-5	TRBV2	CASSEIPGGRSDQPQHF
.	TRBJ1-2	TRBV15	CATSRFPGQGIYGYTF
.	TRBJ2-5	TRBV18	CASSPRATGEETQYF
few	TRBJ1-6	TRBV7-7	CASSVRTALNSYNSPLHF
once	TRBJ1-6	TRBV7-3	CASSPGQINSPLHF
.	TRBJ2-5	TRBV6-6	CASSGQSETQYF
.	TRBJ1-2	TRBV6-1	CASSEVLPPRQADYGYTF
.	TRBJ1-2	TRBV12-3/TRBV12-4	CASAGGPGYTF
.	TRBJ2-7	TRBV5-8	CASSPGLDYEQYF
.	TRBJ2-1	TRBV9	CASSVAGLAGTSYNEQFF
.	TRBJ2-7	TRBV2	CASSELPLHGGRYEQYF
.	TRBJ2-7	TRBV6-5	CASSYSGGNYEQYF
once	TRBJ1-3	TRBV11-2	CASSQGVKGNTIYF
.	TRBJ1-4	TRBV12-3/TRBV12-4	CASSSPLSVRLFF
.	TRBJ1-1	TRBV27	CASSLRIGQKTFEAFF
.	TRBJ1-5	TRBV14	CASSQGPNQPQHF
once	TRBJ2-1	TRBV28	CASSFRREDNEQFF
.	TRBJ1-1	TRBV12-3/TRBV12-4	CASSHYPGQGQF
once	TRBJ1-1	TRBV4-1	CASSQSQPMGEAFF
.	TRBJ1-4	TRBV19	CASSTKTGGEKLFF
.	TRBJ2-7	TRBV7-9	CASRNPGRGYEQYF
.	TRBJ2-5	TRBV27	CASSQGAGETQYF
.	TRBJ2-2	TRBV5-4	CASSREGANTGELFF
few	TRBJ1-5	TRBV18	CASSLEAYQPQHF
many	TRBJ2-7	TRBV2	CASTREASEQYF
.	TRBJ1-3	TRBV25-1	CASSEVGRGKRRNTIYF
once	TRBJ2-3	TRBV5-1	CASCGAGRTDTQYF
.	TRBJ1-2	TRBV3-1/TRBV3-2	CASSQDQRVYGYTF
.	TRBJ2-7	TRBV29-1	CSARENSYEQYF
few	TRBJ2-1	TRBV19	CASSIDQAGAYNEQFF
.	TRBJ1-3	TRBV13	CASSRDRGLSGNTIYF
once	TRBJ2-3	TRBV30	CAWSVRRGTDTQYF
.	TRBJ1-1	TRBV28	CASRVDRGNTEAFF
.	TRBJ2-7	TRBV5-4	CASSLGRTSGAAYEQYF
.	TRBJ1-2	TRBV27	CASSPPTGLGYTF
.	TRBJ1-2	TRBV5-1	CASSSPRLGQGVDYGYTF
.	TRBJ1-1	TRBV9	CASSPSGGDTEAFF